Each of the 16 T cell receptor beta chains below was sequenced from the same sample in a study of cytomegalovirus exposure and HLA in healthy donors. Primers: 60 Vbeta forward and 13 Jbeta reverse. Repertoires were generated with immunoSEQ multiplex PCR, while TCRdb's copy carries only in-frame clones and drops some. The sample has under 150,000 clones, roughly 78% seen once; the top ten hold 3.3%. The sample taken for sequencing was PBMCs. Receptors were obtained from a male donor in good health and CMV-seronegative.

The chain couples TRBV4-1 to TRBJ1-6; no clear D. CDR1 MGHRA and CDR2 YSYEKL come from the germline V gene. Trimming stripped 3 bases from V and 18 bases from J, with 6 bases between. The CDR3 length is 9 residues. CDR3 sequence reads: CASSQEGHF. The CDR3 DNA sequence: TGCGCCAGCAGCCAGGAGGGCCACTTT.

CDR3 sequence (DNA): TGCGCCAGCACCCCGGCAAGTTTTAATGGCCCGAGGGGCTACACCTTC. It translates to CASTPASFNGPRGYTF. J is TRBJ1-2 and V is TRBV4-1; D unclear. Looked up from germline, CDR1 is MGHRA and CDR2 is YSYEKL. V gave up 7 bases and J gave up 8 bases, with 26 bases separating them. CDR3 length equals 16 residues.

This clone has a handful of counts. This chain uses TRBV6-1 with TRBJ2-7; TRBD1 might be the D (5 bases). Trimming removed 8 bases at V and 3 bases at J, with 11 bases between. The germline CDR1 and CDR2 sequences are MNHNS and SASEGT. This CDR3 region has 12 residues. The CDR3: CASGARYYEQYF. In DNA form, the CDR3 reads TGTGCCAGCGGGGCAAGGTACTACGAGCAGTACTTC.

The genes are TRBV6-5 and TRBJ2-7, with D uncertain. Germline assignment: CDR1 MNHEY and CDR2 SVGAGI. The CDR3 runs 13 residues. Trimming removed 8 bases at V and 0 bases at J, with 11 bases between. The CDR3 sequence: CASYQAGSYEQYF. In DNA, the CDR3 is TGTGCCAGCTACCAGGCAGGCTCCTACGAGCAGTACTTC.

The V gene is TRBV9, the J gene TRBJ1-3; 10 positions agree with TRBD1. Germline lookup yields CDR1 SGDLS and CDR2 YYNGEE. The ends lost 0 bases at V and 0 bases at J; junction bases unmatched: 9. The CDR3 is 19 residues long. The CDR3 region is CASSVANGTGAFSGNTIYF. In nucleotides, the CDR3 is TGTGCCAGCAGCGTAGCTAATGGGACAGGGGCCTTCTCTGGAAACACCATATATTTT.

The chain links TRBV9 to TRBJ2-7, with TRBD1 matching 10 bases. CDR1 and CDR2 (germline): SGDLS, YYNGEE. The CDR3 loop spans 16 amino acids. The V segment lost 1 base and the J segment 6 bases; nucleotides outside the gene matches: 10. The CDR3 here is CASSVIGETGGSEQYF. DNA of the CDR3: TGTGCCAGCAGCGTAATCGGGGAGACAGGGGGCTCCGAGCAGTACTTC. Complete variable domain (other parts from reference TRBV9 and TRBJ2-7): DSGVTQTPKHLITATGQRVTLRCSPRSGDLSVYWYQQSLDQGLQFLIQYYNGEERAKGNILERFSAQQFPDLHSELNLSSLELGDSALYFCASSVIGETGGSEQYFGPGTRLTVT.

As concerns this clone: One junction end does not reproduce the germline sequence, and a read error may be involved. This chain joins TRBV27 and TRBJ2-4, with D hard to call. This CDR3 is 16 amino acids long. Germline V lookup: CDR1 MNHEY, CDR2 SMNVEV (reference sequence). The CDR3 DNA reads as TGTGCCAGCAGTTGGTCGGCTACACAAGCCAAAAACAGTCAGTACTTC. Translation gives CASSWSATQAKNSQYF.

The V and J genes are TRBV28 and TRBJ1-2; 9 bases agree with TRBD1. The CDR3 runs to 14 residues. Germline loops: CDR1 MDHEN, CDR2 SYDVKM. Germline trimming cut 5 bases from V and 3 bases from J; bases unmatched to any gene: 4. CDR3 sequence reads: CASSPGTGHYGYTF. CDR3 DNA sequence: TGTGCCAGCAGTCCCGGGACAGGGCACTATGGCTACACCTTC.

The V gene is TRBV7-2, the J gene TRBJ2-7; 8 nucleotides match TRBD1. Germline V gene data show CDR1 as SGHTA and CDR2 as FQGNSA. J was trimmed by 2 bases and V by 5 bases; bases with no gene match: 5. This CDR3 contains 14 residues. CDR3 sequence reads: CASSLRTGTYEQYF. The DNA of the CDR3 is TGTGCCAGCAGCCTTCGGACAGGGACCTACGAGCAGTACTTC.

The CDR3 coding sequence is TGTGCCAGCAGTTTGTCAGGGCCCGGCTACACCTTC. It is translated as CASSLSGPGYTF. V is TRBV28 and J is TRBJ1-2; perhaps TRBD1 as D (5 bases). The CDR3 is 12 amino acids. V was trimmed by 3 bases and J by 8 bases, leaving 10 bases between them. Germline CDR1 reads MDHEN; CDR2 reads SYDVKM.

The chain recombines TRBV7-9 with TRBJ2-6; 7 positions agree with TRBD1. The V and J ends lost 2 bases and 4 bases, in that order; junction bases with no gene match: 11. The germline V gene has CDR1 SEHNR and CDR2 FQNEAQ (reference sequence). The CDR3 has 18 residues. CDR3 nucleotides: TGTGCCAGCAGCTTACTAGTGGGACAGCGTATGGGGGCCAACGTCCTGACTTTC. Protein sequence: CASSLLVGQRMGANVLTF.

In DNA form, the CDR3 reads TGCAGCGTTTCTACAGGGAACTACGAGCAGTACTTC. The encoded protein is CSVSTGNYEQYF. This chain joins TRBV29-1 and TRBJ2-7, with TRBD1 as a possible D gene (6 bases). Germline V gene sequence: CDR1 SQVTM, CDR2 ANQGSEA. The CDR3 has 12 amino acids. Trimming pared 5 bases from V and 3 bases from J, leaving 11 bases between.

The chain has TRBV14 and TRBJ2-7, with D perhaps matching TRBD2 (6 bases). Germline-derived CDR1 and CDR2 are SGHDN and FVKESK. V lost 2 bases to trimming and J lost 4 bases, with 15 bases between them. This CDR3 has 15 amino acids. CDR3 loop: CASSQYLSGYYEQYF. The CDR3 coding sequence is TGTGCCAGCAGCCAATATTTAAGCGGGTATTACGAGCAGTACTTC.

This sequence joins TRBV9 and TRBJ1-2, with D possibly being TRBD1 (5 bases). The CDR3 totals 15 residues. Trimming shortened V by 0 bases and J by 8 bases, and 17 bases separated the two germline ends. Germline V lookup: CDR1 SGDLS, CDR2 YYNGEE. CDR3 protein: CASSVEGAVSSGYTF. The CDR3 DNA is TGTGCCAGCAGCGTAGAAGGGGCCGTGTCTTCCGGCTACACCTTC.

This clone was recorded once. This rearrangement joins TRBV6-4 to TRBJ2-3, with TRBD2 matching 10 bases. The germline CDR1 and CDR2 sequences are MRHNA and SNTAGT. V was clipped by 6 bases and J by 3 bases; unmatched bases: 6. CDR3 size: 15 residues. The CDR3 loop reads CASSPGLAFTDTQYF. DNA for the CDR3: TGTGCCAGCAGCCCGGGACTAGCGTTTACAGATACGCAGTATTTT.

Here the CDR3 DNA reads TGTGCCACCAGCAGAGAGGGGGGTGTGGAGACCCAGTACTTC. It translates to CATSREGGVETQYF. This chain joins TRBV15 and TRBJ2-5, with a weak D call TRBD2 (6 bases). This CDR3 is built from 14 residues. Germline-derived CDR1 and CDR2 are LNHNV and YYDKDF (reference sequence). With 0 bases removed from V and 5 bases from J, the gap between germline ends came to 10 bases.